One and the same sample provided the 22 T cell receptor beta chains below, sequenced in a study of blood T cell repertoires in COVID-19. Measured with immunoSEQ multiplex PCR; TCRdb has only the in-frame clones, and not every one. The repertoire has approximately 100,000 clones, approximately 84% of them found once; the top ten carry around 2.2%. The sample was peripheral blood. Receptors originate from a human donor in a cohort sampled during active COVID-19.

This chain connects TRBV4-3 to TRBJ1-4, with TRBD1 identical over 8 bases. The V and J ends lost 6 bases and 7 bases, in that order; junction bases with no gene match: 10. This CDR3 is 15 amino acids long. Germline V lookup: CDR1 LGHNA, CDR2 YSLEER. Written as DNA, the CDR3 is TGCGCCAGCAGTCGTACAGGGGGGACAGGTGAAAAACTGTTTTTT. It specifies CASSRTGGTGEKLFF.

CDR3 coding DNA: TGCGCCAGCAGTGAGTGGGTAGGACAACGAGATACGCAGTATTTT. Translated, it gives CASSEWVGQRDTQYF. The chain combines TRBV10-1 with TRBJ2-3; a possible D gene is TRBD1 (5 bases). V shed 1 base and J shed 5 bases, with 13 bases lying between them. Per the germline V gene, CDR1 is WNHNN and CDR2 is SYGVQD (reference sequence). There are 15 residues in the CDR3.

This chain links TRBV3-1 (or the pseudogene TRBV3-2) with TRBJ1-1, with a weak D call TRBD1 (5 bases). Trimming cost V 4 bases and J 1 base, with 10 bases left between them. The CDR3 loop spans 14 amino acids. Germline V CDR1 and CDR2: LGHDT, YNNKEL (reference sequence). CDR3 loop: CASSPETANTEAFF. The DNA for the CDR3 is TGTGCCAGCAGCCCCGAGACAGCGAACACTGAAGCTTTCTTT.

This rearrangement joins TRBV7-3 to TRBJ1-2, with 7 bases matching TRBD1. With V trimmed by 3 bases and J by 2 bases, 3 bases remained unmatched. Germline CDR1 reads SGHTA; CDR2 reads FQGTGA. This CDR3 has 14 amino acids. CDR3 protein: CASSFGQANYGYTF. The CDR3 bases are TGTGCCAGCAGCTTCGGACAGGCAAACTATGGCTACACCTTC.

The V gene is TRBV12-3 or TRBV12-4, the J gene TRBJ2-7, with D perhaps matching TRBD2 (6 bases). Trimming took off 5 bases at V and 7 bases at J, with 9 bases between the two ends. The length of the CDR3 is 11 residues. The CDR3 spells CASSPGVEQYF. The CDR3 DNA sequence: TGTGCCAGCAGTCCGGGGGTTGAGCAGTACTTC.

The genes are TRBV9 and TRBJ2-1; 10 bases are shared with TRBD2. With V trimmed by 8 bases and J by 7 bases, 9 bases remained unmatched. Germline V CDR1 and CDR2: SGDLS, YYNGEE. The CDR3 spans 14 residues. CDR3 in amino acids: CASGLAGAGNEQFF. The CDR3 region has the DNA TGTGCCAGTGGGCTAGCGGGGGCCGGTAATGAGCAGTTCTTC.

This clone appeared a single time. The chain links TRBV4-1 to TRBJ2-7; D is ambiguous. Trimming removed 5 bases at V and 3 bases at J, with 8 bases between. The CDR3 length is 12 residues. Per the germline V gene, CDR1 is MGHRA and CDR2 is YSYEKL. CDR3 sequence: CASSGQNYEQYF. The DNA for the CDR3 is TGCGCCAGCAGCGGGCAGAACTACGAGCAGTACTTC.

The J gene is TRBJ2-2, the V gene TRBV6-5; 10 bases fit TRBD1. V shed 6 bases, J shed 5 bases, and the junction held 3 bases outside the gene matches. Germline values: CDR1 MNHEY, CDR2 SVGAGI. CDR3 size: 14 residues. CDR3 in amino acids: CASRRQGATGELFF. The CDR3 nucleotides read TGTGCCAGCAGGCGACAGGGGGCGACCGGGGAGCTGTTTTTT.

The V call is TRBV6-5, the J call TRBJ1-6, with a possible D match to TRBD1 (6 bases). The germline V and J ends were trimmed by 5 bases and 7 bases, with 15 bases remaining between them. Germline CDR1 reads MNHEY; CDR2 reads SVGAGI. This CDR3 spans 15 amino acids. CDR3 DNA: TGTGCCAGCAGTACCGGACAGTCTGTCAATTCACCCCTCCACTTT. It encodes CASSTGQSVNSPLHF.

CDR3 in DNA: TGCGCCAGCAGCCTCTCCGTCTGGCGGACTTACAATGAGCAGTTCTTC. Translation gives CASSLSVWRTYNEQFF. The chain recombines TRBV5-1 with TRBJ2-1, with a tentative D call TRBD2 (5 bases). Per the germline V gene, CDR1 is SGHRS and CDR2 is YFSETQ. V gave up 4 bases and J gave up 4 bases, with 18 bases separating them. The CDR3 runs to 16 residues.

The chain is built from TRBV12-5 and TRBJ1-1; TRBD1 might be the D (5 bases). CDR3 length equals 14 residues. With 4 bases removed from V and 1 base from J, the gap between germline ends came to 10 bases. In germline, CDR1 is LGHNT, CDR2 FRNRAP. The CDR3 loop reads CASGSHRGNTEAFF. The DNA for the CDR3 is TGTGCTAGTGGTTCACATAGGGGGAACACTGAAGCTTTCTTT.

The J gene is TRBJ2-7, the V gene TRBV4-1, with TRBD2 identical over 7 bases. Trimming cost V 2 bases and J 3 bases; bases outside gene matches: 7. The germline V gene encodes CDR1 MGHRA and CDR2 YSYEKL. CDR3 size: 15 residues. CDR3 sequence: CASSQSTASGYEQYF. DNA of the CDR3: TGCGCCAGCAGCCAATCCACGGCTAGCGGCTACGAGCAGTACTTC.

The chain joins TRBV9 to TRBJ2-1; the D gene is possibly TRBD2 (5 bases). This CDR3 spans 16 amino acids. V was clipped by 3 bases and J by 1 base, with 14 bases between them. The germline V gene encodes CDR1 SGDLS and CDR2 YYNGEE. CDR3 loop: CASSGVIGISYNEQFF. The CDR3 DNA is TGTGCCAGCAGCGGGGTTATCGGGATTTCCTACAATGAGCAGTTCTTC.

V and J are TRBV28 and TRBJ2-1; 10 nucleotides align to TRBD2. Germline CDR1 MDHEN, CDR2 SYDVKM. Losses at the gene ends were 7 bases for V and 6 bases for J; bases not matched to a gene: 9. This CDR3 has 15 amino acids. CDR3 DNA: TGTGCCAGCATCCTGAGCGGGGGGGCGGGCAATGAGCAGTTCTTC. Its protein product is CASILSGGAGNEQFF.

This chain links TRBV6-2 or TRBV6-3 with TRBJ1-5; possible D gene TRBD1, 5 bases. The CDR3 has 18 amino acids. The germline V and J ends were trimmed by 6 bases and 0 bases, with 21 bases remaining between them. CDR1 is MNHEY and CDR2 is SVGEGT in the germline V gene. The CDR3 is CASSNLLQDTVSNQPQHF. The CDR3 nucleotides read TGTGCCAGCAGCAACCTTCTCCAGGACACCGTTAGCAATCAGCCCCAGCATTTT.

V usage is TRBV7-7 and J usage is TRBJ2-5; 14 bases map to TRBD2. This CDR3 has 16 residues. CDR1 SSHAT and CDR2 FNYEAQ come from the germline V gene (reference sequence). Trimming removed 5 bases from V and 2 bases from J; junction bases left unmatched: 4. CDR3 sequence: CASSNRLAGGQETQYF. DNA for the CDR3: TGTGCCAGCAGCAACAGACTAGCGGGGGGGCAAGAGACCCAGTACTTC.

This clone turned up a few times. The genes are TRBV5-8 and TRBJ1-5; the D is unclear. Trimming pared 5 bases from V and 3 bases from J, leaving 12 bases between. Germline loops: CDR1 SGHTS, CDR2 YDEGEE. The CDR3 runs 14 residues. The CDR3 DNA is TGTGCCAGCAGTTCTCTGGGCCTCAATCAGCCCCAGCATTTT. Amino acids: CASSSLGLNQPQHF.

The V and J genes are TRBV6-5 and TRBJ2-3; tentatively, D is TRBD2 (5 bases). The CDR3 sequence is 13 residues long. Trimming took off 7 bases at V and 5 bases at J, with 13 bases between the two ends. Germline assignment: CDR1 MNHEY and CDR2 SVGAGI. As DNA, the CDR3 is TGTGCCAGCACACTGATTACTAGAGATACGCAGTATTTT. As protein: CASTLITRDTQYF.

This chain uses TRBV7-2 with TRBJ2-2, with a weak D call TRBD2 (6 bases). Germline V CDR1 and CDR2: SGHTA, FQGNSA. CDR3 length: 20 amino acids. V was clipped by 0 bases and J by 8 bases, with 28 bases between them. The CDR3 protein is CASSLALDERAGGKYGELFF. CDR3 nucleotides: TGTGCCAGCAGCTTAGCCTTAGATGAGCGAGCGGGCGGGAAATATGGGGAGCTGTTTTTT.

This chain links TRBV27 with TRBJ2-3; 11 positions agree with TRBD1. Germline assignment: CDR1 MNHEY and CDR2 SMNVEV (reference sequence). CDR3 length equals 15 residues. V lost 8 bases, J lost 2 bases, and 6 bases stayed unmatched. This CDR3 reads CASYRDRGDTDTQYF. In DNA form, the CDR3 reads TGTGCCAGCTACCGGGACAGGGGGGACACAGATACGCAGTATTTT.

This clone was counted a few times. The chain uses TRBV3-1 (or the pseudogene TRBV3-2) and TRBJ2-5; 14 nucleotides agree with TRBD2. This CDR3 contains 16 residues. Trimming cost V 4 bases and J 2 bases; bases outside gene matches: 3. Looked up from germline, CDR1 is LGHDT and CDR2 is YNNKEL (reference sequence). The CDR3 spells CASSPGLAGGQETQYF. In nucleotides, the CDR3 is TGTGCCAGCAGCCCCGGACTAGCGGGAGGACAAGAGACCCAGTACTTC.

The chain employs TRBV13 and TRBJ2-3; tentative D call: TRBD1 (6 bases). V was pared by 5 bases and J by 6 bases, with 24 bases between. The CDR3 consists of 17 residues. The germline CDR1 and CDR2 sequences are PRHDT and FYEKMQ (reference sequence). CDR3 coding DNA: TGTGCCAGCAGCGGGGGCGACAGTTTTTCCCCAGGGGATACGCAGTATTTT. Protein: CASSGGDSFSPGDTQYF.